This is a list of T cell receptor beta chains from one sample in a study of beta chain features in type 1 diabetes. Measured with immunoSEQ multiplex PCR; TCRdb has only the in-frame clones, and not every one. The data hold more than 300,000 clones, with roughly 8% observed a single time. Material: central memory CD4+ T cells from blood. The receptors stem from a woman younger than 35 in good health. Each CDR3 is given with its conserved first and last residue. The order of the fields is D gene, J gene, V gene, clone size, CDR3 protein, CDR3 DNA. The D gene is left open where the match is weak. Rows give clone size only sometimes, using once, few, many, or a class for an expanded clone.

. TRBJ2-7 TRBV7-3 . CASSPYPGSPYEQYF TGTGCCAGCAGCCCATACCCTGGAAGTCCCTACGAGCAGTACTTC
TRBD1 TRBJ2-7 TRBV10-3 few CATRDRGALSYEQYF TGTGCCACCCGGGACAGGGGAGCCCTATCCTACGAGCAGTACTTC
. TRBJ2-1 TRBV19 . CASSRRNEQFF TGTGCCAGTAGTCGCCGTAATGAGCAGTTCTTC
. TRBJ2-2 TRBV4-2 . CASSQGRAGTGELFF TGTGCCAGCAGCCAAGGCAGGGCGGGCACCGGGGAGCTGTTTTTT
. TRBJ2-7 TRBV25-1 few CASSGPYEQYF TGTGCCAGCAGTGGACCCTACGAGCAGTACTTC
. TRBJ2-2 TRBV10-3 . CAISPPGPTGELFF TGTGCCATCAGTCCCCCGGGGCCGACCGGGGAGCTGTTTTTT
. TRBJ2-3 TRBV6-6 . CASSYEERDTQYF TGTGCCAGCAGTTACGAGGAGAGGGATACGCAGTATTTT
. TRBJ1-1 TRBV25-1 . CASSESWGEAFF TGTGCCAGCAGTGAATCATGGGGGGAAGCTTTCTTT
. TRBJ2-7 TRBV2 . CASSEADGVNEQYF TGTGCCAGCAGTGAAGCCGACGGGGTCAACGAGCAGTACTTC
. TRBJ2-7 TRBV7-2 few CASSLGGLSYEQYF TGTGCCAGCAGCTTAGGAGGGTTGTCGTACGAGCAGTACTTC
. TRBJ2-1 TRBV18 . CASSPHGHGVYNEQFF TGTGCCAGCTCACCTCACGGCCATGGGGTATACAATGAGCAGTTCTTC
TRBD1 TRBJ2-7 TRBV7-2 . CASSTAGGFEQYF TGTGCCAGCAGCACTGCAGGGGGTTTCGAGCAGTACTTC
. TRBJ2-7 TRBV4-1 few CASSQDAPLFYGEGGEQYF TGCGCCAGCAGCCAAGATGCCCCCCTCTTCTACGGGGAAGGTGGCGAGCAGTACTTC
. TRBJ2-1 TRBV5-6 few CASSPPLGVQSLIF TGTGCCAGCAGCCCCCCTTTGGGGGTCCAGTCGTTGATCTTC
. TRBJ2-5 TRBV2 many CASSERSRETQYF TGTGCCAGCAGTGAACGAAGTCGGGAGACCCAGTACTTC
. TRBJ1-5 TRBV19 . CASKAQGRQPQHF TGTGCCAGTAAGGCACAGGGTCGCCAGCCCCAGCATTTT
. TRBJ1-1 TRBV6-1 . CASSVFVTGNTEAFF TGTGCCAGCAGTGTGTTCGTGACAGGGAACACTGAAGCTTTCTTT
. TRBJ1-5 TRBV4-3 . CASSQEVGGSQPQHF TGCGCCAGCAGCCAAGAGGTTGGGGGGTCTCAGCCCCAGCATTTT
. TRBJ1-5 TRBV7-9 . CASSEVLGTPQHF TGTGCCAGCAGCGAAGTCCTAGGTACGCCCCAGCATTTT
TRBD1 TRBJ2-7 TRBV11-1 . CASSPRQGDTYEQYF TGTGCCAGCAGCCCACGACAGGGGGACACCTACGAGCAGTACTTC
. TRBJ2-3 TRBV27 few CASSFAQTTDTQYF TGTGCCAGCAGTTTCGCCCAGACCACAGATACGCAGTATTTT
. TRBJ2-4 TRBV19 few CASSSPHGAKNIQYF TGTGCCAGTAGTTCGCCGCACGGGGCCAAAAACATTCAGTACTTC
. TRBJ2-1 TRBV18 . CASSPPGSNEQFF TGTGCCAGCTCACCACCCGGGTCGAATGAGCAGTTCTTC
. TRBJ2-4 TRBV7-9 many CASSPGGLGIQYF TGTGCCAGCAGCCCCGGCGGGTTGGGCATTCAGTACTTC
. TRBJ2-5 TRBV7-8 many CASSQNRVGETQYF TGTGCCAGCAGCCAAAACAGGGTGGGGGAGACCCAGTACTTC
TRBD1 TRBJ1-5 TRBV10-3 . CAIGGQGEGNQPQHF TGTGCCATTGGGGGACAGGGGGAGGGCAATCAGCCCCAGCATTTT